The 25 T cell receptor beta chains below come from one sample, sequenced in a study of blood T cell repertoires in COVID-19. Data came from immunoSEQ multiplex PCR; TCRdb stores just in-frame clones and leaves some out. The sample gives 43,000 or so clones, approximately 80% of which show up once; less than 25% is in the top ten. The sample was peripheral blood. Receptors were obtained from a woman aged 60 to 75 with acute or convalescent COVID-19.

This clone was detected only a few times. V usage is TRBV4-1 and J usage is TRBJ2-7; maybe TRBD2 (6 bases). Germline CDR1 MGHRA, CDR2 YSYEKL. The ends were cut back, 2 bases at V and 7 bases at J, with 12 bases in the middle. The CDR3 has 13 amino acids. CDR3 region: CASSQWRGEEQYF. CDR3 in DNA: TGCGCCAGCAGCCAATGGAGGGGTGAAGAGCAGTACTTC.

The J gene is TRBJ2-1, the V gene TRBV4-1; 12 positions match TRBD2. CDR3 length: 18 residues. J gave up 8 bases and V 1 base, and 12 bases lay outside the gene matches. The germline V gene has CDR1 MGHRA and CDR2 YSYEKL. In nucleotides, the CDR3 is TGCGCCAGCAGCCAAGGGGGGCCCCTAGCGGGGGGGCGTGATGAGCAGTTCTTC. It codes for CASSQGGPLAGGRDEQFF.

The gene calls are TRBV9 and TRBJ2-7; D may be TRBD2 (6 bases). There are 15 residues in the CDR3. V lost 0 bases, J lost 3 bases, and 13 bases lay in between. Germline V lookup: CDR1 SGDLS, CDR2 YYNGEE. The CDR3 sequence is CASSVAVSGVYEQYF. CDR3 nucleotide sequence: TGTGCCAGCAGCGTAGCGGTTAGCGGAGTCTACGAGCAGTACTTC.

V and J are TRBV3-1 (or the pseudogene TRBV3-2) and TRBJ2-3, with a possible D match to TRBD2 (7 bases). V was pared by 5 bases and J by 0 bases, with 21 bases between. CDR1 is LGHDT, CDR2 YNNKEL, per germline (reference sequence). The CDR3 covers 18 residues. CDR3 DNA: TGTGCCAGCAGCTTCACGGTGGGGGCGGGGGTTAGCACAGATACGCAGTATTTT. It translates to CASSFTVGAGVSTDTQYF.

This clone was observed a single time. The chain couples TRBV10-3 to TRBJ2-5; 11 bases line up with TRBD2. V trimming: 2 bases; J trimming: 4 bases; junction bases outside the gene matches: 6. CDR3 size: 16 residues. Looked up from germline, CDR1 is ENHRY and CDR2 is SYGVKD. The CDR3 is CAISETSGGLGETQYF. The DNA of the CDR3 is TGTGCCATCAGTGAGACTAGCGGGGGCCTGGGAGAGACCCAGTACTTC.

V gene TRBV5-1 combines with J gene TRBJ1-5; 7 bases are shared with TRBD1. The CDR3 loop spans 15 amino acids. The germline V gene has CDR1 SGHRS and CDR2 YFSETQ. The ends lost 1 base at V and 4 bases at J; junction bases unmatched: 5. CDR3 amino acids: CASSLTGAINQPQHF. CDR3 coding DNA: TGCGCCAGCAGCTTGACAGGGGCCATTAATCAGCCCCAGCATTTT.

J is TRBJ1-1 and V is TRBV14; 8 bases are a match to TRBD1. J lost 1 base, V lost 2 bases, and 6 bases had no gene match. CDR1 is SGHDN, CDR2 FVKESK, per germline. The CDR3 has 16 residues. CDR3 DNA: TGTGCCAGCAGCCAACCCGGACAGGGTAAGAACACTGAAGCTTTCTTT. Protein: CASSQPGQGKNTEAFF. The complete variable domain, with remaining parts taken from reference TRBV14 and TRBJ1-1, reads EAGVTQFPSHSVIEKGQTVTLRCDPISGHDNLYWYRRVMGKEIKFLLHFVKESKQDESGMPNNRFLAERTGGTYSTLKVQPAELEDSGVYFCASSQPGQGKNTEAFFGQGTRLTVV.

This clone was picked up one time. The chain is built from TRBV6-1 and TRBJ1-5, with D uncertain. The germline gives CDR1 MNHNS, CDR2 SASEGT. V was pared by 2 bases and J by 4 bases, with 9 bases between. This CDR3 spans 14 amino acids. The CDR3 here is CASSEWAENQPQHF. DNA of the CDR3: TGTGCCAGCAGTGAATGGGCAGAAAATCAGCCCCAGCATTTT.

The chain links TRBV30 to TRBJ1-5; 9 nucleotides match TRBD1. The V gene end was trimmed by 3 bases and the J gene end by 4 bases; junction bases not matched to a gene: 7. The CDR3 totals 15 residues. Germline V gene sequence: CDR1 GTSNPN, CDR2 SVGIG (reference sequence). The CDR3 sequence: CAWRSPGTGNQPQHF. The CDR3, as DNA: TGTGCCTGGAGGTCACCAGGGACAGGGAATCAGCCCCAGCATTTT.

The J gene is TRBJ2-3, the V gene TRBV5-5; TRBD2 matches 8 bases. From germline, CDR1 is SGHKS and CDR2 YYEKEE (reference sequence). V shed 0 bases, J shed 2 bases, and the junction held 5 bases outside the gene matches. This CDR3 is 16 amino acids long. CDR3 nucleotide sequence: TGTGCCAGCAGCTTGGGGCGGGGGGCCGCCACAGATACGCAGTATTTT. It specifies CASSLGRGAATDTQYF.

J is TRBJ2-2 and V is TRBV29-1; D unclear. CDR3 length: 13 amino acids. The V gene's germline CDR1 is SQVTM and CDR2 ANQGSEA. Trimming took off 1 base at V and 2 bases at J, with 5 bases between the two ends. CDR3 sequence (DNA): TGCAGCGTTGAAGGACACAACACCGGGGAGCTGTTTTTT. Encoded protein: CSVEGHNTGELFF.

V gene TRBV7-8 combines with J gene TRBJ2-2; 7 positions match TRBD2. Germline assignment: CDR1 SGHVS and CDR2 FQNEAQ. This CDR3 has 18 residues. The ends lost 1 base at V and 6 bases at J; junction bases unmatched: 14. The CDR3 DNA follows: TGTGCCAGCAGCTTAGGATTCGGCGGGACTACGTCAGCCGGGGAGCTGTTTTTT. Amino acids: CASSLGFGGTTSAGELFF. Full variable domain (remainder filled in from reference TRBV7-8 and TRBJ2-2): GAGVSQSPRYKVAKRGQDVALRCDPISGHVSLFWYQQALGQGPEFLTYFQNEAQLDKSGLPSDRFFAERPEGSVSTLKIQRTQQEDSAVYLCASSLGFGGTTSAGELFFGEGSRLTVL.

V is TRBV6-5 and J is TRBJ2-1; 8 nucleotides match TRBD2. Germline CDR1 is MNHEY and CDR2 is SVGAGI. This CDR3 spans 13 amino acids. With 6 bases clipped from V and 12 bases from J, the junction kept 10 bases outside the gene matches. CDR3 amino acids: CASSLTTSGGQFF. The CDR3 DNA is TGTGCCAGCAGCCTAACGACAAGCGGGGGGCAGTTCTTC.

This clone was found a few times. The chain has TRBV10-2 and TRBJ2-7; no reliable D call. The CDR3 runs 12 residues. Trimming left V 7 bases short and J 1 base short, with 8 bases between. Per germline, CDR1 WSHSY and CDR2 SAAADI. Here the CDR3 reads CASKAPSYEQYF. The CDR3 region has the DNA TGCGCCAGCAAAGCGCCGTCCTACGAGCAGTACTTC.

This CDR3 reads CAWTRGNTEAFF. CDR3 sequence (DNA): TGTGCCTGGACGAGAGGCAACACTGAAGCTTTCTTT. The rearrangement links TRBV30 to TRBJ1-1; D not resolved. V lost 4 bases and J lost 2, with 8 bases in between. Germline CDR1 reads GTSNPN; CDR2 reads SVGIG (reference sequence). This CDR3 is 12 amino acids long.

This chain's CDR3 is CASKGGSEAFF. The DNA for the CDR3 is TGTGCCAGTAAAGGGGGCTCTGAAGCTTTCTTT. The chain combines TRBV19 with TRBJ1-1; 7 nucleotides match TRBD1. The CDR3 consists of 11 residues. Germline lookup yields CDR1 LNHDA and CDR2 SQIVND (reference sequence). The junction had 2 bases not matched to a gene; V was cut back by 7 bases and J by 6 bases.

This clone showed up just once. This sequence joins TRBV7-9 and TRBJ2-7; the D gene is possibly TRBD2 (5 bases). CDR1 SEHNR and CDR2 FQNEAQ come from the germline V gene (reference sequence). The V end was cut by 4 bases, the J end by 2 bases, with 9 bases between. The CDR3 covers 13 residues. CDR3 nucleotide sequence: TGTGCCAGCAGCTGGGCGGGTCCCTACGAGCAGTACTTC. Its translation is CASSWAGPYEQYF.

J is TRBJ1-1 and V is TRBV7-9; no clear D gene. Germline CDR1 reads SEHNR; CDR2 reads FQNEAQ (reference sequence). The V gene lost 4 bases and the J gene lost 3 bases, with 12 bases spanning the gap. The CDR3 is made up of 14 amino acids. DNA of the CDR3: TGTGCCAGCAGCTGGGGAGGGTCGGACACTGAAGCTTTCTTT. Its translation is CASSWGGSDTEAFF.

The chain joins TRBV7-2 to TRBJ1-4; D possibly corresponds to TRBD1 (6 bases). The length of the CDR3 is 16 residues. From germline, CDR1 is SGHTA and CDR2 FQGNSA. Deletions cut 1 base from V and 7 bases from J, with 16 bases between. CDR3 residues: CASSLGGRGSSEKLFF. For the CDR3, the DNA is TGTGCCAGCAGCTTAGGGGGTAGGGGGTCAAGTGAAAAACTGTTTTTT.

This clone was seen just once. The V and J genes are TRBV5-1 and TRBJ1-4, with D possibly TRBD1 on 5 matching bases. V was trimmed by 0 bases and J by 4 bases, leaving 7 bases between them. Germline assignment: CDR1 SGHRS and CDR2 YFSETQ. The CDR3 extends over 14 amino acids. This CDR3 reads CASSLVQGNEKLFF. CDR3 coding DNA: TGCGCCAGCAGCTTGGTTCAGGGTAATGAAAAACTGTTTTTT. Using reference TRBV5-1 and TRBJ1-4 for the parts outside the CDR3, the full variable domain is KAGVTQTPRYLIKTRGQQVTLSCSPISGHRSVSWYQQTPGQGLQFLFEYFSETQRNKGNFPGRFSGRQFSNSRSEMNVSTLELGDSALYLCASSLVQGNEKLFFGSGTQLSVL.

The chain has TRBV5-5 and TRBJ1-1; D remains unclear. Trimming took 5 bases from V and 7 from J, leaving 21 bases between them. This CDR3 region has 15 residues. Germline assignment: CDR1 SGHKS and CDR2 YYEKEE (reference sequence). CDR3 sequence: CASRRLVGRDLEAFF. Written as DNA, the CDR3 is TGTGCCAGCAGGCGGTTGGTTGGAAGAGACCTTGAAGCTTTCTTT.

The rearrangement links TRBV18 to TRBJ2-4, with TRBD1 as a possible D gene (6 bases). This CDR3 contains 14 residues. With 6 bases removed from V and 6 bases from J, the gap between germline ends came to 15 bases. Germline CDR1 reads KGHSH; CDR2 reads LQKENI. Here the CDR3 reads CASSPPQGRNIQYF. The CDR3, as DNA: TGTGCCAGCTCTCCTCCCCAGGGGAGAAACATTCAGTACTTC.

This rearrangement joins TRBV5-5 to TRBJ2-2, with 8 bases matching TRBD1. CDR1 is SGHKS and CDR2 is YYEKEE in the germline V gene (reference sequence). J was trimmed by 2 bases and V by 5 bases; bases with no gene match: 8. This CDR3 contains 16 residues. The CDR3 protein is CASRTPGGSNTGELFF. CDR3 nucleotide sequence: TGTGCCAGCAGAACCCCAGGGGGCTCCAACACCGGGGAGCTGTTTTTT. Complete variable domain (other parts from reference TRBV5-5 and TRBJ2-2): DAGVTQSPTHLIKTRGQQVTLRCSPISGHKSVSWYQQVLGQGPQFIFQYYEKEERGRGNFPDRFSARQFPNYSSELNVNALLLGDSALYLCASRTPGGSNTGELFFGEGSRLTVL.

About this clone itself: A junction boundary mismatches the germline segment, possibly from a read error. The chain has TRBV4-1 and TRBJ1-6, with 9 bases identical to TRBD1. Per germline, CDR1 MGHRA and CDR2 YSYEKL. This CDR3 region has 15 residues. This CDR3 is CTSSHHRDRDGPLHF. As DNA, the CDR3 is TGCACCAGCAGCCATCACCGGGACAGGGATGGTCCCCTCCACTTT.

V and J are TRBV30 and TRBJ1-3, with unresolved D. The CDR3 is 13 residues long. Trimming took off 4 bases at V and 0 bases at J, with 7 bases between the two ends. CDR1 and CDR2 from the germline V gene are GTSNPN and SVGIG (reference sequence). CDR3 in DNA: TGTGCCTGGACGGTGCACTCTGGAAACACCATATATTTT. Its translation is CAWTVHSGNTIYF.